This is a list of T cell receptor beta chains from one sample in a study of naive and memory T cell subsets. TCRdb recomputed calls from the UMI-ligation and nested PCR reads with MiXCR, one row per CDR3 protein. The sample contains approximately 80,000 distinct CDR3 sequences, about 10% of which appear only once. Input material: naive CD8+ T cells from blood. Source of these receptors: a human donor in good health. Both conserved end residues are part of each CDR3. D genes are given only for firm matches. Some rows mark clone size as missing; the rest say once, few, many or name a class of expanded clone.

v_gene	d_gene	j_gene	abundance	len	CDR3aa	CDR3nt
TRBV4-1	.	TRBJ1-1	few	12	CASSQGRTEAFF	TGCGCCAGCAGCCAAGGACGGACCGAAGCTTTCTTT
TRBV4-1	.	TRBJ1-5	.	15	CASSRGPSSNQPQHF	TGCGCCAGCAGCCGGGGACCAAGCAGCAATCAGCCCCAGCATTTT
TRBV7-6	.	TRBJ2-2	many	14	CASSPSSGSGELFF	TGTGCCAGCAGCCCTTCAAGCGGTTCCGGGGAGCTGTTTTTT
TRBV2	.	TRBJ2-7	few	10	CASRSYEQYF	TGTGCCAGCCGCTCCTACGAGCAGTACTTC
TRBV27	.	TRBJ2-6	few	16	CASSPGRRSGANVLTF	TGTGCCAGCAGTCCCGGACGCCGCTCTGGGGCCAACGTCCTGACTTTC
TRBV27	TRBD1	TRBJ1-6	.	17	CASSRGGTGIGNSPLHF	TGTGCCAGCAGTCGAGGGGGGACAGGGATTGGGAATTCACCCCTCCACTTT
TRBV2	.	TRBJ2-7	many	13	CASSEDFSYEQYF	TGTGCCAGCAGTGAAGACTTCTCCTACGAGCAGTACTTC
TRBV15	.	TRBJ2-5	.	15	CATSRDTTGLGTQYF	TGTGCCACCAGCAGAGATACGACGGGGTTGGGGACCCAGTACTTC
TRBV3-2	.	TRBJ2-3	few	16	CASSQGTSGTTDTQYF	TGTGCCAGCAGCCAAGGCACTAGCGGGACCACAGATACGCAGTATTTT
TRBV6-6	TRBD2	TRBJ2-1	few	15	CASSWTSGMLDEQFF	TGTGCCAGCAGTTGGACTAGCGGGATGTTAGATGAGCAGTTCTTC
TRBV2	.	TRBJ2-1	.	13	CASRASSYNEQFF	TGTGCCAGCAGGGCGAGCTCCTACAATGAGCAGTTCTTC
TRBV2	.	TRBJ1-5	.	12	CASSGSNQPQHF	TGTGCCAGCAGTGGTAGCAATCAGCCCCAGCATTTT
TRBV20-1	.	TRBJ1-4	few	15	CSARDGQSDHEKLFF	TGCAGTGCTAGAGATGGACAGTCGGACCATGAAAAACTGTTTTTT
TRBV9	.	TRBJ2-7	.	13	CASSTPPGREQYF	TGTGCCAGCAGCACCCCCCCGGGGCGCGAGCAGTACTTC
TRBV9	.	TRBJ2-1	many	15	CASSPPSDSYNEQFF	TGTGCCAGCAGCCCCCCGTCAGACTCCTACAATGAGCAGTTCTTC
TRBV27	TRBD1	TRBJ1-5	.	15	CASSLGGQGYQPQHF	TGTGCCAGCAGTTTGGGCGGACAGGGGTATCAGCCCCAGCATTTT
TRBV20-1	.	TRBJ2-3	many	13	CSAGYVGTDTQYF	TGCAGTGCTGGTTACGTTGGCACAGATACGCAGTATTTT
TRBV6-6	.	TRBJ2-7	.	12	CASSYVGNEQYF	TGTGCCAGCAGTTACGTGGGAAACGAGCAGTACTTC
TRBV5-1	TRBD1	TRBJ2-7	few	14	CASSYSGTDYEQYF	TGCGCCAGCAGCTACTCCGGGACAGACTACGAGCAGTACTTC
TRBV29-1	.	TRBJ2-7	many	13	CSVVADSPYEQYF	TGCAGCGTTGTGGCAGATTCTCCCTACGAGCAGTACTTC
TRBV29-1	TRBD2	TRBJ2-1	few	12	CRGRASDNEQFF	TGTCGCGGGAGGGCCTCGGACAATGAGCAGTTCTTC
TRBV6-2/TRBV6-3	.	TRBJ2-7	many	14	CASSLGQGPYEQYF	TGTGCCAGCTCACTCGGCCAGGGACCCTACGAGCAGTACTTC